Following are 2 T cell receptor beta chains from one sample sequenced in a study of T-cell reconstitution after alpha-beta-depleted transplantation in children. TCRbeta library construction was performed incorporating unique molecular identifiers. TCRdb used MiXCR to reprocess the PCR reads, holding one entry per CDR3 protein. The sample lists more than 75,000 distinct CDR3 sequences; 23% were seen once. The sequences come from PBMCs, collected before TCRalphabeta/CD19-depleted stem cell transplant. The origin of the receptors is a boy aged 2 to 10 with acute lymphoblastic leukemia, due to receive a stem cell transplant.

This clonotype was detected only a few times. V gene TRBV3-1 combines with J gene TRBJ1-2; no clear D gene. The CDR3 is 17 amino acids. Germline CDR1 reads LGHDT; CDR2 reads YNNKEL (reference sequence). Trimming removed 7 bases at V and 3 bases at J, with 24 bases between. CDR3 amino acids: CASTAMSPGSGYYGYTF. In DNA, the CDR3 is TGTGCCAGCACCGCGATGTCCCCTGGTAGTGGTTACTATGGCTACACCTTC.

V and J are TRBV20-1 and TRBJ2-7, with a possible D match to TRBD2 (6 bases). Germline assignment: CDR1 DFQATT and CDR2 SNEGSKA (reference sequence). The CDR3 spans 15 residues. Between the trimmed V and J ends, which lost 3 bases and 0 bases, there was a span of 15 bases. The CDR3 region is CSARPIGGVSYEQYF. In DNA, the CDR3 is TGCAGTGCTAGGCCCATCGGCGGGGTCTCCTACGAGCAGTACTTC.